This T cell receptor beta chain comes out of a study of blood T cell repertoires in COVID-19 (dated by TCRdb to about 2020). Regarding the complete study: Samples from collaborators originated in the United States, Italy and Spain and spanned both the acute and convalescent phases of COVID-19. The material from the prospective study consisted of cDNA or gDNA derived from T cells, B-cell-depleted T cells, or PBMCs. Deeply sampled blood TCRbeta repertoires from subjects exposed to, actively infected with, or recovered from COVID-19 were included in the dataset. The repertoires were released in a freely available public database intended as a resource for research on the immune response to SARS-CoV-2. Samples came from the ongoing ImmuneRACE study (first 160 participants) plus 1,254 subjects from 6 global collaborators. The sample metadata nearly always contained a de-identified subject ID, COVID-19 status, age in years and sex. Where HLA class I and class II types were available, the types were taken from metadata supplied by the sample provider, not from assay-based typing. Broad study findings and their caveats: The quantity of clinical and demographic metadata differed by source and by participant and was supplied without curation.

A distance of 8 bases separates the germline ends of V and J, which lose 4 bases and 0 bases respectively. Inclusive of the bounding cysteine and phenylalanine, the CDR3 is 14 residues long. The read is trimmed to its CDR3 DNA, 42 bases read in frame from base 1. Sequences SGHAT (CDR1) and FQNNGV (CDR2) are obtained from the germline V gene. Worth noting for this clone: Its binding antigen is unknown. The sample holds no much larger clone one base away, and base qualities are not on file.

Whole blood was collected in K2EDTA tubes by collaborating institutions according to the institutions' own protocols. Collaborator samples were shipped for TCRbeta analysis as frozen whole blood, isolated PBMCs, or DNA extracted from either sample type. TCRbeta CDR3 regions were amplified from genomic DNA using the immunoSEQ Assay, a bias-controlled multiplex PCR. On the study's bioinformatics: The number of nucleated cells in each sample was estimated by amplification of reference gene primers within the assay. Sequence reads were collapsed and filtered to measure the absolute abundance of every unique TCRbeta CDR3 rearrangement. For each sample, productive Simpson clonality was calculated by taking the square root of Simpson's diversity index across productive rearrangements. TCRdb carries this immuneACCESS record with in-frame sequences only. Its versions omit some clonotypes, under half of them owing to an unresolved V gene in the studies checked, with the rest unexplained. D and trimming were read from the DNA, whereas the V and J calls and clone size are those reported in that table. Within this sample are about 170,000 clones, with more than 65% of them counted one time only. Roughly 3% of the sample rests with the top ten.

The clonotype comes from a human donor with acute or convalescent COVID-19. The donor label of this sample is uncertain. The chain is made from TRBV11-2 and TRBJ2-3; TRBD2 might be the D gene, on 6 matching bases. The source material was peripheral blood. The DNA sequence is given as TGTGCCAGCAGCTCCCTAGCGAGCACAGATACGCAGTATTTT. Its coded protein is CASSSLASTDTQYF.